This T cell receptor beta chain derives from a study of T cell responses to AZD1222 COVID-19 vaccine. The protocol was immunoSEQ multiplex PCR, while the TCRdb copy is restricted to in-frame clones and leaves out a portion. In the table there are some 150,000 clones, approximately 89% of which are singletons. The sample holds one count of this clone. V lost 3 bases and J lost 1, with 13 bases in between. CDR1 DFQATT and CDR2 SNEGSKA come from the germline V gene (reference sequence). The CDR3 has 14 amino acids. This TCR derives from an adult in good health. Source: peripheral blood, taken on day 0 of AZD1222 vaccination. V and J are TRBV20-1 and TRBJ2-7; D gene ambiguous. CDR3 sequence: CSASLRRISYEQYF. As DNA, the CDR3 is TGCAGTGCTAGTCTTCGAAGGATTTCCTACGAGCAGTACTTC.